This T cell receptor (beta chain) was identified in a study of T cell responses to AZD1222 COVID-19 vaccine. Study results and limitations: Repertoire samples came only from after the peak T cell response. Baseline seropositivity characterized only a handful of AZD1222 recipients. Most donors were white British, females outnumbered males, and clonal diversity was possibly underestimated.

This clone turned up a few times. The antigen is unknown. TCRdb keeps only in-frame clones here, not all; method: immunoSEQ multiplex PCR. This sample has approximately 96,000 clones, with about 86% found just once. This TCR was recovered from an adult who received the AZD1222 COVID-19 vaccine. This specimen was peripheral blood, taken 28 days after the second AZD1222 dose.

The CDR3 DNA reads TGTGCCTGGAGTGAGAGGGGGGCTCAGCCCCAGCATTTT. It yields the protein CAWSERGAQPQHF. This chain connects TRBV30 to TRBJ1-5; D is possibly TRBD1 (6 bases). Trimming left V 1 base short and J 6 bases short, with 10 bases between. CDR3 size: 13 residues. Germline CDR1 GTSNPN, CDR2 SVGIG (reference sequence).